These 22 T cell receptor beta chains originate from one sample sequenced in a study of blood T cell repertoires in COVID-19. This table comes from immunoSEQ multiplex PCR, and its TCRdb copy is limited to in-frame clones, with some not included. The sample has about 270,000 clones; about 85% are singletons. Sequenced material: PBMCs or T cells enriched from blood (not recorded which). These receptors all stem from a woman aged 45-65 years who had recovered from COVID-19.

This chain links TRBV7-9 with TRBJ1-3; D perhaps matches TRBD1 (5 bases). Germline CDR1 is SEHNR and CDR2 is FQNEAQ (reference sequence). V shed 3 bases and J shed 2 bases, with 11 bases lying between them. This CDR3 is built from 15 residues. CDR3 DNA sequence: TGTGCCAGCAGCTTGCAGGGAAACCCTGGAAACACCATATATTTT. This sequence encodes CASSLQGNPGNTIYF.

The chain recombines TRBV18 with TRBJ2-5; 8 bases line up with TRBD2. J was trimmed by 4 bases and V by 3 bases; bases with no gene match: 10. This CDR3 has 16 amino acids. Per germline, CDR1 KGHSH and CDR2 LQKENI. The CDR3 DNA is TGTGCCAGCTCACCCCCCGGTCGGGGGGGTCTAGAGACCCAGTACTTC. Amino acids: CASSPPGRGGLETQYF. The whole variable domain, remainder taken from reference TRBV18 and TRBJ2-5, is NAGVMQNPRHLVRRRGQEARLRCSPMKGHSHVYWYRQLPEEGLKFMVYLQKENIIDESGMPKERFSAEFPKEGPSILRIQQVVRGDSAAYFCASSPPGRGGLETQYFGPGTRLLVL.

This chain connects TRBV10-3 to TRBJ2-3, with 12 nucleotides matching TRBD2. This CDR3 spans 18 amino acids. Germline CDR1 ENHRY, CDR2 SYGVKD. V trimming: 4 bases; J trimming: 4 bases; junction bases outside the gene matches: 12. As DNA, the CDR3 is TGTGCCATCAGTGCATCTAGCGGGAGGGCCTTAGGGGCAGATACGCAGTATTTT. This translates into CAISASSGRALGADTQYF.

The CDR3: CASSLGLAGTPMETQYF. CDR3 in DNA: TGCGCCAGCAGCTTGGGACTAGCGGGTACACCCATGGAGACCCAGTACTTC. The V gene is TRBV5-1, the J gene TRBJ2-5, with 10 bases lining up with TRBD2. CDR3 length equals 17 residues. Germline values: CDR1 SGHRS, CDR2 YFSETQ. V shed 0 bases and J 5 bases; nucleotides not matched to a gene: 10.

This rearrangement joins TRBV7-2 to TRBJ1-4; the D is unclear. CDR1 is SGHTA, CDR2 FQGNSA, per germline. The CDR3 totals 15 residues. V was clipped by 5 bases and J by 0 bases, with 10 bases between them. The CDR3 bases are TGTGCCAGCAGCCCCAAGCCCGCAACTAATGAAAAACTGTTTTTT. Its translation is CASSPKPATNEKLFF.

The chain couples TRBV15 to TRBJ2-1; D is uncertain. The CDR3 has 16 amino acids. V lost 0 bases to trimming and J lost 0 bases, with 9 bases between them. Germline assignment: CDR1 LNHNV and CDR2 YYDKDF (reference sequence). The DNA for the CDR3 is TGTGCCACCAGCAGAGATCTTACCAGCTCCTACAATGAGCAGTTCTTC. As protein: CATSRDLTSSYNEQFF.

The chain has TRBV5-6 and TRBJ2-7, with D possibly matching TRBD1 (6 bases). The CDR3 contains 15 residues. V was pared by 6 bases and J by 3 bases, with 19 bases between. In germline, CDR1 is SGHDT, CDR2 YYEEEE. Written as DNA, the CDR3 is TGTGCCAGCACCTTAAACAGTGGGACATTCTACGAGCAGTACTTC. The encoded protein is CASTLNSGTFYEQYF.

The rearrangement joins TRBV19 to TRBJ1-1, with 10 bases matching TRBD1. Germline trimming cut 5 bases from V and 6 bases from J; bases unmatched to any gene: 6. CDR3 length equals 14 residues. Germline assignment: CDR1 LNHDA and CDR2 SQIVND (reference sequence). This CDR3 is CASSPDRGVAEAFF. CDR3 DNA: TGTGCCAGTAGTCCGGACAGGGGGGTCGCTGAAGCTTTCTTT.

V usage is TRBV3-1 (or the pseudogene TRBV3-2) and J usage is TRBJ2-7; 10 bases map to TRBD2. Looked up from germline, CDR1 is LGHDT and CDR2 is YNNKEL (reference sequence). The CDR3 loop spans 16 amino acids. The V and J ends lost 1 base and 5 bases, in that order; junction bases with no gene match: 8. Here the CDR3 reads CASSQVASGRRNEQYF. The DNA of the CDR3 is TGTGCCAGCAGCCAAGTTGCTAGCGGGAGAAGGAACGAGCAGTACTTC.

The rearrangement uses TRBV27 and TRBJ1-1; D is ambiguous. V lost 3 bases to trimming and J lost 5 bases, with 10 bases between them. The length of the CDR3 is 13 residues. Germline V CDR1 and CDR2: MNHEY, SMNVEV (reference sequence). CDR3 region: CASSFGGRTEAFF. The DNA of the CDR3 is TGTGCCAGCAGTTTTGGAGGGAGGACTGAAGCTTTCTTT.

The sample holds a few counts of this clone. The CDR3 loop is CASSLQGKDTEAFF. The CDR3 DNA is TGTGCCAGCTCGTTACAGGGAAAGGACACTGAAGCTTTCTTT. The rearrangement uses TRBV18 and TRBJ1-1, with TRBD1 as a possible D gene (6 bases). There are 14 residues in the CDR3. V was shortened by 6 bases and J by 3 bases, with 14 bases between the two germline ends. CDR1 and CDR2 from the germline V gene are KGHSH and LQKENI. Combining the CDR3 with reference TRBV18 and TRBJ1-1 gives the whole variable domain NAGVMQNPRHLVRRRGQEARLRCSPMKGHSHVYWYRQLPEEGLKFMVYLQKENIIDESGMPKERFSAEFPKEGPSILRIQQVVRGDSAAYFCASSLQGKDTEAFFGQGTRLTVV.

This sequence joins TRBV6-5 and TRBJ2-7, with 13 positions matching TRBD2. The V gene's germline CDR1 is MNHEY and CDR2 SVGAGI. The CDR3 is made up of 16 amino acids. With V trimmed by 3 bases and J by 4 bases, 6 bases remained unmatched. CDR3 sequence (DNA): TGTGCCAGCAGTTATCGGACTAGCGGGAGAGGTTACGAGCAGTACTTC. Translated, it gives CASSYRTSGRGYEQYF.

This clone has just one count. This sequence joins TRBV28 and TRBJ1-6; D ambiguous. V lost 7 bases to trimming and J lost 9 bases, with 16 bases between them. Looked up from germline, CDR1 is MDHEN and CDR2 is SYDVKM. The CDR3 has 14 amino acids. The CDR3, as DNA: TGTGCCAGCACCGGACTCCCTGGAGGTTCACCCCTCCACTTT. It encodes CASTGLPGGSPLHF.

The chain is built from TRBV5-1 and TRBJ2-7, with 9 bases matching TRBD2. Germline-derived CDR1 and CDR2 are SGHRS and YFSETQ. The CDR3 contains 16 residues. V shed 2 bases and J 6 bases; nucleotides not matched to a gene: 12. CDR3 in amino acids: CASSFLAGAMGREQYF. CDR3 DNA: TGCGCCAGCAGCTTCTTAGCGGGAGCAATGGGCCGCGAGCAGTACTTC. The variable domain in full, completed from reference TRBV5-1 and TRBJ2-7, reads KAGVTQTPRYLIKTRGQQVTLSCSPISGHRSVSWYQQTPGQGLQFLFEYFSETQRNKGNFPGRFSGRQFSNSRSEMNVSTLELGDSALYLCASSFLAGAMGREQYFGPGTRLTVT.

About this clone: Additional DNA sequences in this sample encode the identical CDR3. V is TRBV7-2 and J is TRBJ2-1; tentatively, D is TRBD1 (5 bases). Trimming stripped 3 bases from V and 6 bases from J, with 9 bases between. This CDR3 has 13 residues. CDR1 SGHTA and CDR2 FQGNSA come from the germline V gene. The chain's CDR3 is CASSFGASNEQFF. The CDR3 DNA reads as TGTGCCAGCAGCTTTGGGGCTTCCAATGAGCAGTTCTTC.

The chain joins TRBV3-1 (or the pseudogene TRBV3-2) to TRBJ2-5; TRBD2 matches 8 bases. The CDR3 is 16 residues long. Trimming cost V 1 base and J 1 base; bases outside gene matches: 5. Germline-derived CDR1 and CDR2 are LGHDT and YNNKEL (reference sequence). The CDR3 spells CASSQGIAGSQETQYF. The CDR3 DNA reads TGTGCCAGCAGCCAAGGAATAGCGGGATCCCAAGAGACCCAGTACTTC.

This clone showed up just once. J is TRBJ2-1 and V is TRBV24-1; the match to TRBD2 covers 13 bases. The germline CDR1 and CDR2 sequences are KGHDR and SFDVKD. The CDR3 is 17 residues long. The V segment lost 4 bases and the J segment 7 bases; nucleotides outside the gene matches: 9. The CDR3 protein is CATSEQTSGRARNEQFF. The CDR3 region has the DNA TGTGCCACCAGTGAGCAAACTAGCGGGAGGGCCAGGAATGAGCAGTTCTTC.

This chain uses TRBV6-2 or TRBV6-3 with TRBJ2-2, with TRBD2 matching over 10 bases. Losses at the gene ends were 5 bases for V and 1 base for J; bases not matched to a gene: 7. This CDR3 is 17 amino acids long. The V gene's germline CDR1 is MNHEY and CDR2 SVGEGT. DNA of the CDR3: TGTGCCAGCAGTCGTACGGGACTAGCGAAGAACACCGGGGAGCTGTTTTTT. This codes for CASSRTGLAKNTGELFF.

The DNA of the CDR3 is TGCGCCAGCAGCTTGGACGTAATCGGTGGCGGTAGCACAGATACGCAGTATTTT. This codes for CASSLDVIGGGSTDTQYF. J is TRBJ2-3 and V is TRBV5-1; D ambiguous. Trimming removed 0 bases from V and 0 bases from J, with 17 bases in between. This CDR3 spans 18 amino acids. CDR1 is SGHRS, CDR2 YFSETQ, per germline.

This clone was detected only a few times. V gene TRBV5-6 combines with J gene TRBJ2-3; TRBD2 agrees at 11 bases. The CDR3 length is 17 residues. V shed 4 bases and J 5 bases; nucleotides not matched to a gene: 12. CDR1 is SGHDT, CDR2 YYEEEE, per germline. CDR3 nucleotide sequence: TGTGCCAGCAGCCCCCGATTAACTAGCGGGAGAGTAGATACGCAGTATTTT. This codes for CASSPRLTSGRVDTQYF.

The rearrangement joins TRBV6-5 to TRBJ1-1; D gene unclear. V was cut by 6 bases and J by 1 base, with 9 bases left in between. The germline V gene encodes CDR1 MNHEY and CDR2 SVGAGI. The CDR3 covers 13 residues. Written as DNA, the CDR3 is TGTGCCAGCAGATTACAGTCGAACACTGAAGCTTTCTTT. It specifies CASRLQSNTEAFF.

The chain has TRBV2 and TRBJ2-3; D is perhaps TRBD1 (6 bases). V lost 5 bases and J 5 bases, leaving 11 bases between the germline ends. The CDR3 has 13 amino acids. The V gene's germline CDR1 is SNHLY and CDR2 FYNNEI. In DNA, the CDR3 is TGTGCCAGCAGTATGGGGGCGAGAGATACGCAGTATTTT. This gives the protein CASSMGARDTQYF.